The 10 T cell receptor beta chains in this list originate from one sample, sequenced in a study of control samples from healthy donors and cancer patients. Clones were read by immunoSEQ multiplex PCR, and TCRdb kept only the in-frame ones, dropping some. This table holds 25,000 to 35,000 clones, 91% found once. The sequenced sample consisted of PBMCs. All receptors derive from a man in his forties or fifties with lung cancer.

The CDR3 region is CASSLLGLGTGNTIYF. CDR3 nucleotide sequence: TGTGCCAGCAGCCTCCTGGGGTTGGGAACTGGAAACACCATATATTTT. This chain joins TRBV7-8 and TRBJ1-3; D uncertain. CDR1 SGHVS and CDR2 FQNEAQ come from the germline V gene. The CDR3 sequence is 16 residues long. Between the trimmed V and J ends, which lost 5 bases and 2 bases, there was a span of 16 bases.

V usage is TRBV27 and J usage is TRBJ2-4; D call uncertain. Trimming pared 4 bases from V and 0 bases from J, leaving 7 bases between. The CDR3 loop spans 14 amino acids. Germline values: CDR1 MNHEY, CDR2 SMNVEV (reference sequence). This chain's CDR3 is CASSSLIAKNIQYF. CDR3 sequence (DNA): TGTGCCAGCAGTTCGCTGATAGCCAAAAACATTCAGTACTTC.

The chain couples TRBV10-3 to TRBJ2-2; either TRBD1 or TRBD2 may supply D (5 bases each). CDR3 size: 12 residues. Germline V gene sequence: CDR1 ENHRY, CDR2 SYGVKD. V was shortened by 6 bases and J by 6 bases, with 8 bases between the two germline ends. CDR3 residues: CAIRGVAGELFF. CDR3 sequence (DNA): TGTGCCATCAGGGGGGTGGCCGGGGAGCTGTTTTTT.

The chain combines TRBV5-4 with TRBJ2-3, with TRBD1 identical over 7 bases. The trim removed 4 bases at V and 1 base at J, leaving 6 bases unmatched. The length of the CDR3 is 15 residues. The V gene's germline CDR1 is SGHNT and CDR2 YYREEE (reference sequence). The CDR3: CASSARGTGTDTQYF. DNA of the CDR3: TGTGCCAGCAGCGCTAGGGGGACAGGCACAGATACGCAGTATTTT.

This clone has a single count. This rearrangement joins TRBV30 to TRBJ2-7; the D is unclear. The length of the CDR3 is 11 residues. Germline V gives CDR1 GTSNPN, CDR2 SVGIG (reference sequence). Trimming left V 2 bases short and J 2 bases short, with 4 bases between. Written as DNA, the CDR3 is TGTGCCTGGAGTTACGCCTACGAGCAGTACTTC. Translated, it gives CAWSYAYEQYF.

V gene TRBV7-2 combines with J gene TRBJ2-4; TRBD2 matches 8 bases. The CDR3 is 15 amino acids. Per the germline V gene, CDR1 is SGHTA and CDR2 is FQGNSA. V was pared by 4 bases and J by 7 bases, with 9 bases of the junction left unmatched. DNA for the CDR3: TGTGCCAGCAGCTCGAGAGCGGGGGAGTACAACATTCAGTACTTC. Its protein product is CASSSRAGEYNIQYF.

V gene TRBV14 combines with J gene TRBJ1-4; 7 nucleotides line up with TRBD1. With 3 bases clipped from V and 5 bases from J, the junction kept 6 bases outside the gene matches. This CDR3 spans 15 amino acids. Looked up from germline, CDR1 is SGHDN and CDR2 is FVKESK. The CDR3 protein is CASSQLGTANEKLFF. CDR3 in DNA: TGTGCCAGCAGCCAGCTCGGGACAGCCAATGAAAAACTGTTTTTT.

This chain connects TRBV28 to TRBJ1-1; 9 nucleotides line up with TRBD1. From germline, CDR1 is MDHEN and CDR2 SYDVKM. The CDR3 extends over 14 amino acids. V shed 5 bases and J 4 bases; nucleotides not matched to a gene: 5. CDR3 DNA: TGTGCCAGCAGTGCAGGGACAGGGACCACTGAAGCTTTCTTT. It is translated as CASSAGTGTTEAFF.

The V call is TRBV7-2, the J call TRBJ2-1; D might be TRBD1 or TRBD2, each matching 6 bases. V was pared by 2 bases and J by 12 bases, with 11 bases between. Germline CDR1 SGHTA, CDR2 FQGNSA. There are 12 residues in the CDR3. CDR3 nucleotides: TGTGCCAGCAGCTTACCGGGGGCATGGCAGTTCTTC. Amino acid sequence: CASSLPGAWQFF.

This clone has a single count. CDR3 nucleotides: TGCGCCAGCAGCGATGGGACAGCAGGGAGCAATCAGCCCCAGCATTTT. Translated: CASSDGTAGSNQPQHF. This chain connects TRBV10-1 to TRBJ1-5; TRBD1 matches at 7 bases. Unmatched junction bases numbered 9, after V lost 6 bases and J lost 1 base. Germline V gives CDR1 WNHNN, CDR2 SYGVQD (reference sequence). The CDR3 contains 16 residues.